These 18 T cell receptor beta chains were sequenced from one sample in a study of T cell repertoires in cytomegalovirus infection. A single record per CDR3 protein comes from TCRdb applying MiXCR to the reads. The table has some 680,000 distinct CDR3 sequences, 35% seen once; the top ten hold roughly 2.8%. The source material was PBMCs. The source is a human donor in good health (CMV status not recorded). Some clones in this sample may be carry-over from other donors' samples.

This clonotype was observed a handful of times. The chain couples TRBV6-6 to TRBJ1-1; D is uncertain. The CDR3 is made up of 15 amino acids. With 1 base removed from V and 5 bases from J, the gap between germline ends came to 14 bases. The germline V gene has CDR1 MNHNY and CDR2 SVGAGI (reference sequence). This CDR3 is CASSYLAGSETEAFF. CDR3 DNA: TGTGCCAGCAGTTACTTGGCAGGATCGGAGACTGAAGCTTTCTTT.

CDR3: CASSFRAGGHNEQFF. The CDR3 DNA reads as TGTGCCAGCAGTTTTCGGGCAGGGGGCCACAATGAGCAGTTCTTC. The chain has TRBV12-3 or TRBV12-4 and TRBJ2-1; 8 nucleotides match TRBD1. Losses at the gene ends were 3 bases for V and 5 bases for J; bases not matched to a gene: 6. This CDR3 comprises 15 residues.

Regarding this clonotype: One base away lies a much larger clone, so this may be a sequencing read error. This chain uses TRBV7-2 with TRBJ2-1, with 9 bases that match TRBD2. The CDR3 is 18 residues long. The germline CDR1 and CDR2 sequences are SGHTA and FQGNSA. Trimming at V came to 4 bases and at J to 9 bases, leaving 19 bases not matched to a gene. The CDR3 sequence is CASSSRGWRGGTYCEQFF. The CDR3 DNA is TGTGCCAGCAGCTCAAGGGGGTGGCGGGGGGGCACCTACTGTGAGCAGTTCTTC.

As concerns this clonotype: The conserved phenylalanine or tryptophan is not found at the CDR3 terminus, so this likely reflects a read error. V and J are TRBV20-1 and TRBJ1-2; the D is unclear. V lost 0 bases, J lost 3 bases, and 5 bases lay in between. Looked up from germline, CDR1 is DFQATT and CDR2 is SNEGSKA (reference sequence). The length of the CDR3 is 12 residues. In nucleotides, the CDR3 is TGCAGTGCTAGAGATCTCGACTATGGCTACACCTTA. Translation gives CSARDLDYGYTL.

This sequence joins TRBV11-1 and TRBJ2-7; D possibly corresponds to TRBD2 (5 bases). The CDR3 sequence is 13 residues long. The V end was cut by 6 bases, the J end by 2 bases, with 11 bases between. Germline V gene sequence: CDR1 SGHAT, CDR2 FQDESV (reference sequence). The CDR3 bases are TGTGCCAGCAGTAAAAGGAGGACCTACGAGCAGTACTTC. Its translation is CASSKRRTYEQYF. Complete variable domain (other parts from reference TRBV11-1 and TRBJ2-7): EAEVAQSPRYKITEKSQAVAFWCDPISGHATLYWYRQILGQGPELLVQFQDESVVDDSQLPKDRFSAERLKGVDSTLKIQPAELGDSAMYLCASSKRRTYEQYFGPGTRLTVT.

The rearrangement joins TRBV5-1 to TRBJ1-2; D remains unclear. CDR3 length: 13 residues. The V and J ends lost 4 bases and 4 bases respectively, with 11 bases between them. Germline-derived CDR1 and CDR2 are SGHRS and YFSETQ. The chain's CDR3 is CASSRPGSYGYTF. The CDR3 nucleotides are TGCGCCAGCAGCCGTCCCGGGAGCTATGGCTACACCTTC.

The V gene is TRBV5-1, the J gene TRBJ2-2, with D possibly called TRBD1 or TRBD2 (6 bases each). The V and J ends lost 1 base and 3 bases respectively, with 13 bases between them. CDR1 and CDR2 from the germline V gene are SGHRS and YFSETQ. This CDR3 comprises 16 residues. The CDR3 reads CASSLTGARDTGELFF. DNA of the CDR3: TGCGCCAGCAGCTTGACGGGGGCTCGGGACACCGGGGAGCTGTTTTTT. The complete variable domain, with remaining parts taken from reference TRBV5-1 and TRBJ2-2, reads KAGVTQTPRYLIKTRGQQVTLSCSPISGHRSVSWYQQTPGQGLQFLFEYFSETQRNKGNFPGRFSGRQFSNSRSEMNVSTLELGDSALYLCASSLTGARDTGELFFGEGSRLTVL.

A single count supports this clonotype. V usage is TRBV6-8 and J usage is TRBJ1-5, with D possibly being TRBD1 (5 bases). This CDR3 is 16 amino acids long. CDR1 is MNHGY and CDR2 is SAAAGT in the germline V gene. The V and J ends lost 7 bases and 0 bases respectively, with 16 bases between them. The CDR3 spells CASTWALGDSNQPQHF. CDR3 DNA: TGTGCCAGCACCTGGGCCCTAGGGGATAGCAATCAGCCCCAGCATTTT.

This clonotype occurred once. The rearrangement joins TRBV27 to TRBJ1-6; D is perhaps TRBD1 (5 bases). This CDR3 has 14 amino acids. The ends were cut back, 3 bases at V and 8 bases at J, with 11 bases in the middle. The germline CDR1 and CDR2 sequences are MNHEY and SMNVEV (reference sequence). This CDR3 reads CASSFQGIYSPLHF. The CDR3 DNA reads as TGTGCCAGCAGTTTTCAGGGAATATATTCACCCCTCCACTTT.

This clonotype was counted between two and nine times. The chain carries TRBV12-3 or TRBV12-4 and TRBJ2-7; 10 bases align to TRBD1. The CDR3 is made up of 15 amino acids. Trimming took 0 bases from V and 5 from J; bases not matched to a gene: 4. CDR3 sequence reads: CASSLAGTGDHEQYF. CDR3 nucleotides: TGTGCCAGCAGTTTAGCGGGGACAGGGGACCACGAGCAGTACTTC.

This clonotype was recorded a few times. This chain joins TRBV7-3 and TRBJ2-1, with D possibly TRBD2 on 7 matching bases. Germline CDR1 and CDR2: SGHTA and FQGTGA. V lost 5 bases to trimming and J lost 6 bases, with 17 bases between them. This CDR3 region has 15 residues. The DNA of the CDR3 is TGTGCCAGCAGCCCCCGGGTAGGGGGGGTCAATGAGCAGTTCTTC. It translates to CASSPRVGGVNEQFF. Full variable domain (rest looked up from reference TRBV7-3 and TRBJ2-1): GAGVSQTPSNKVTEKGKYVELRCDPISGHTALYWYRQSLGQGPEFLIYFQGTGAADDSGLPNDRFFAVRPEGSVSTLKIQRTERGDSAVYLCASSPRVGGVNEQFFGPGTRLTVL.

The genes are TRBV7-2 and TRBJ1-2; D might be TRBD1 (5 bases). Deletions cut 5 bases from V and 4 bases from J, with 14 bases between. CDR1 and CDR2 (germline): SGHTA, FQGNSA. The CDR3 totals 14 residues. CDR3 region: CASSPQTVRYGYTF. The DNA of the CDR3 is TGTGCCAGCAGCCCCCAGACAGTTCGCTATGGCTACACCTTC.

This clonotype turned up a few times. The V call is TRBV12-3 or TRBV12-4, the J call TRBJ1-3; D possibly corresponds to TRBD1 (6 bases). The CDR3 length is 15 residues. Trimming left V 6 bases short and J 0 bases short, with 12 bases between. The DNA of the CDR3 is TGTGCCAGCAGAATAGACAGGTTCTCTGGAAACACCATATATTTT. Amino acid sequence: CASRIDRFSGNTIYF.

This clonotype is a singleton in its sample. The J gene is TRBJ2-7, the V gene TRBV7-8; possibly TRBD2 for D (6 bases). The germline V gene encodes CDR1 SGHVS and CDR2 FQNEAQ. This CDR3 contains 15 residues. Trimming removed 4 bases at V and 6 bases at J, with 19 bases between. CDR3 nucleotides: TGTGCCAGCAGCTCATTTCCGGGACTCTCTCCCGAGCAGTACTTC. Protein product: CASSSFPGLSPEQYF.

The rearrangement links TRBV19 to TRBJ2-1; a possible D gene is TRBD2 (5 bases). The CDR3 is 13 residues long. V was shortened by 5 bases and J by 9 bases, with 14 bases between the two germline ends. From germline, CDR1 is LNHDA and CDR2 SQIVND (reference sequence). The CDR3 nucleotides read TGTGCCAGTAGTCCCCCGCCCAGCGGTGAGCAGTTCTTC. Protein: CASSPPPSGEQFF.

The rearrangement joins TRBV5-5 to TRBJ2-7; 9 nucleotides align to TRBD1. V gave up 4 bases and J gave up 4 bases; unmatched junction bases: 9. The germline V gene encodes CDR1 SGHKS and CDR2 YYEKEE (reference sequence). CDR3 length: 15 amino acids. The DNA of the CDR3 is TGTGCCAGCAGCATATTACAGGGGGCGTCATACGAGCAGTACTTC. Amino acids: CASSILQGASYEQYF.

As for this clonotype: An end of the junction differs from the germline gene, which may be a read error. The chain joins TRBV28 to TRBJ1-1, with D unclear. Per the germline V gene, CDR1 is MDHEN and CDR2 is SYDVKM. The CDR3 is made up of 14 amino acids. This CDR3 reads CDSSLGGVFTEAFF. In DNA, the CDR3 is TGTGACAGCAGTCTGGGTGGGGTTTTCACTGAAGCTTTCTTT.

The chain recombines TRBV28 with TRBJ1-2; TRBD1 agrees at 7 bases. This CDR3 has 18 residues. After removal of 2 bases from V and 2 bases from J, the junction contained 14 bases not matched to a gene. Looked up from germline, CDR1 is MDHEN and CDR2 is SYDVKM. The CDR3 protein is CASSLASGGGFVNYGYTF. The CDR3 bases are TGTGCCAGCAGTTTAGCTTCAGGGGGAGGGTTTGTGAACTATGGCTACACCTTC.